What follows are 25 T cell receptor beta chains derived from one specimen sequenced in a study of T cell repertoires in aging, cancer and after chemotherapy. TCR beta rearrangements were amplified from peripheral blood genomic DNA. Rearranged V-D-J TRB sequences were amplified with a mixed TRB-A/B primer pool. TCRdb recomputed calls from the multiplex PCR reads with MiXCR, one row per CDR3 protein. The data show thousands of distinct CDR3 sequences, around 20% seen once. Input material: blood. The receptors derive from a human donor with a solid tumor.

In its sample, this clonotype ranks as large. The chain employs TRBV19 and TRBJ2-5, with D uncertain. This CDR3 is 11 amino acids long. V was pared by 3 bases and J by 5 bases, with 4 bases between. Germline lookup yields CDR1 LNHDA and CDR2 SQIVND (reference sequence). Here the CDR3 DNA reads TGTGCCAGTAGTATTTCGGAGACCCAGTACTTC. Its translation is CASSISETQYF.

This clonotype was observed a few times. The chain employs TRBV6-2 or TRBV6-3 and TRBJ2-2; D is undetermined. The CDR3 contains 12 residues. Per the germline V gene, CDR1 is MNHEY and CDR2 is SVGEGT. V lost 0 bases, J lost 8 bases, and 4 bases lay in between. In DNA form, the CDR3 reads TGTGCCAGCAGTTACTCGCCGGGGGAGCTGTTTTTT. Its translation: CASSYSPGELFF.

In this sample, this clonotype is medium-sized. The V call is TRBV20-1, the J call TRBJ2-1; 9 nucleotides align to TRBD2. CDR1 is DFQATT, CDR2 SNEGSKA, per germline (reference sequence). This CDR3 comprises 13 residues. Trimming took 2 bases from V and 5 from J; bases not matched to a gene: 1. The CDR3 loop reads CSARLAGNNEQFF. The CDR3 DNA follows: TGCAGTGCTAGACTAGCGGGGAACAATGAGCAGTTCTTC.

Sample share makes this clonotype medium-sized. The chain links TRBV12-3 or TRBV12-4 to TRBJ2-2; maybe TRBD2 (6 bases). The CDR3 has 19 amino acids. V was trimmed by 3 bases and J by 1 base, leaving 21 bases between them. In DNA form, the CDR3 reads TGTGCCAGCAGTTTTATGTTACGGCGGGGCCCAATGAACACCGGGGAGCTGTTTTTT. This encodes CASSFMLRRGPMNTGELFF.

This clonotype appeared a few times. The rearrangement links TRBV4-1 to TRBJ1-2; D unclear. The length of the CDR3 is 15 residues. Trimming shortened V by 1 base and J by 8 bases, and 17 bases separated the two germline ends. Germline-derived CDR1 and CDR2 are MGHRA and YSYEKL. CDR3 amino acids: CASSQVGQLIWGYTF. As DNA, the CDR3 is TGCGCCAGCAGCCAAGTAGGCCAGTTGATATGGGGCTACACCTTC.

In its sample, this clonotype ranks as medium-sized. V and J are TRBV5-6 and TRBJ1-6; unclear D gene. This CDR3 is 17 amino acids long. Per germline, CDR1 SGHDT and CDR2 YYEEEE. V was trimmed by 4 bases and J by 0 bases, leaving 14 bases between them. In DNA form, the CDR3 reads TGTGCCAGCAGCAGAGGACGCTCGAGCTCCTATAATTCACCCCTCCACTTT. This codes for CASSRGRSSSYNSPLHF.

V and J are TRBV20-1 and TRBJ1-1; unclear D gene. The V end lost 3 bases, the J end lost 1 base, and 6 bases lay between the germline ends. Germline CDR1 and CDR2: DFQATT and SNEGSKA (reference sequence). This CDR3 has 12 amino acids. CDR3 loop: CSARRANTEAFF. The CDR3 DNA reads as TGCAGTGCTAGGAGGGCGAACACTGAAGCTTTCTTT.

This clonotype was counted between two and nine times. The chain joins TRBV20-1 to TRBJ2-5; TRBD1 matches 7 bases. CDR1 is DFQATT, CDR2 SNEGSKA, per germline (reference sequence). The CDR3 consists of 13 residues. Trimming took 0 bases from V and 7 from J; bases not matched to a gene: 5. CDR3 residues: CSARDGTAGTQYF. Here the CDR3 DNA reads TGCAGTGCTAGAGACGGGACAGCTGGGACCCAGTACTTC.

This clonotype is labeled medium-sized. CDR3 loop: CASSRRDTGFNYGYTF. In DNA form, the CDR3 reads TGTGCCAGCAGTCGGAGGGACACAGGATTCAACTATGGCTACACCTTC. The chain recombines TRBV6-5 with TRBJ1-2; possibly TRBD1 for D (6 bases). The CDR3 length is 16 residues. Germline-derived CDR1 and CDR2 are MNHEY and SVGAGI. V was clipped by 5 bases and J by 2 bases, with 18 bases between them.

This clonotype is medium-sized in the sample. The V gene is TRBV7-2, the J gene TRBJ1-4, with unresolved D. The CDR3 runs to 13 residues. Germline V gives CDR1 SGHTA, CDR2 FQGNSA. V gave up 1 base and J gave up 8 bases, with 8 bases separating them. DNA of the CDR3: TGTGCCAGCAGCTTAGTAGCAAGAGAAAAACTGTTTTTT. Its protein product is CASSLVAREKLFF.

This clonotype appeared once. The chain uses TRBV6-6 and TRBJ2-1; 9 bases are shared with TRBD1. Germline V gene sequence: CDR1 MNHNY, CDR2 SVGAGI (reference sequence). The CDR3 extends over 16 amino acids. V lost 3 bases and J lost 7; bases outside the gene matches: 10. Here the CDR3 DNA reads TGTGCCAGCAGTTATTTTACCGGGACAGGGTTGAATGAGCAGTTCTTC. This encodes CASSYFTGTGLNEQFF.

This clonotype qualifies as medium-sized (0.01 to 0.1%). The chain couples TRBV7-6 to TRBJ2-7; D is tentatively TRBD1 or TRBD2 (5 bases each). Trimming took 0 bases from V and 2 from J, leaving 11 bases between them. In germline, CDR1 is SGHVS, CDR2 FNYEAQ. The CDR3 loop spans 15 amino acids. As DNA, the CDR3 is TGTGCCAGCAGCTTAGCGGACGGGGCCACCTACGAGCAGTACTTC. It encodes CASSLADGATYEQYF.

In its sample, this clonotype is medium-sized. Here the CDR3 reads CSVELGNTEAFF. In nucleotides, the CDR3 is TGCAGCGTTGAATTGGGGAACACTGAAGCTTTCTTT. The rearrangement joins TRBV29-1 to TRBJ1-1; D unresolved. V lost 2 bases and J lost 1, with 5 bases in between. CDR3 size: 12 residues. CDR1 SQVTM and CDR2 ANQGSEA come from the germline V gene.

The rearrangement links TRBV6-1 to TRBJ2-7; TRBD1 might be the D (6 bases). Germline CDR1 and CDR2: MNHNS and SASEGT. This CDR3 is built from 13 residues. The ends were cut back, 6 bases at V and 9 bases at J, with 18 bases in the middle. CDR3 residues: CASSRQEGAVQYF. In DNA form, the CDR3 reads TGTGCCAGCAGCAGACAGGAAGGAGCGGTGCAGTACTTC.

J is TRBJ2-5 and V is TRBV7-6; 11 bases line up with TRBD2. With V trimmed by 7 bases and J by 5 bases, 15 bases remained unmatched. From germline, CDR1 is SGHVS and CDR2 FNYEAQ. This CDR3 is built from 17 residues. The CDR3 reads CASIPPFGTSGGETQYF. The CDR3 DNA reads as TGTGCCAGCATACCCCCCTTTGGCACTAGCGGGGGTGAGACCCAGTACTTC.

This clonotype was observed a few times. The V and J genes are TRBV5-8 and TRBJ1-6; the match to TRBD1 covers 9 bases. The V gene's germline CDR1 is SGHTS and CDR2 YDEGEE. The CDR3 has 15 residues. Trimming at V came to 0 bases and at J to 8 bases, leaving 3 bases not matched to a gene. The CDR3 loop reads CASSLGTGDDSPLHF. Written as DNA, the CDR3 is TGTGCCAGCAGCTTGGGGACAGGGGACGATTCACCCCTCCACTTT.

This clonotype is categorized as medium-sized. V is TRBV30 and J is TRBJ2-6; 12 bases align to TRBD1. Germline lookup yields CDR1 GTSNPN and CDR2 SVGIG (reference sequence). Trimming at V came to 3 bases and at J to 0 bases, leaving 3 bases not matched to a gene. The CDR3 has 17 residues. The CDR3 region has the DNA TGTGCCTGGAGCGGGACAGGGGGCGGCTCTGGGGCCAACGTCCTGACTTTC. Protein product: CAWSGTGGGSGANVLTF.

A word on this clonotype: The junction shows a germline mismatch at one end, possibly a read error. CDR3 region: CASSQTGDEQYF. The CDR3 nucleotides are TGTGCCAGCAGCCAAACAGGGGACGAGCAGTACTTC. The V and J genes are TRBV4-3 and TRBJ2-7, with 7 nucleotides matching TRBD1. This CDR3 is built from 12 residues. The germline V gene encodes CDR1 LGHNA and CDR2 YSLEER.

Judged by abundance, this clonotype is medium-sized. The chain is built from TRBV12-3 or TRBV12-4 and TRBJ2-2; 9 bases map to TRBD2. V was pared by 6 bases and J by 5 bases, with 4 bases of the junction left unmatched. This CDR3 contains 14 residues. The CDR3 reads CASRVAGATGELFF. CDR3 coding DNA: TGTGCCAGCAGGGTAGCGGGGGCGACCGGGGAGCTGTTTTTT.

V usage is TRBV20-1 and J usage is TRBJ2-3, with TRBD2 identical over 14 bases. This CDR3 is built from 16 residues. The trim removed 6 bases at V and 3 bases at J, leaving 8 bases unmatched. CDR1 is DFQATT, CDR2 SNEGSKA, per germline (reference sequence). The CDR3 is CSAPRLAGGRTDTQYF. Here the CDR3 DNA reads TGCAGTGCCCCCCGACTAGCGGGGGGGCGGACAGATACGCAGTATTTT.

This chain uses TRBV30 with TRBJ1-2, with 8 bases matching TRBD1. The germline CDR1 and CDR2 sequences are GTSNPN and SVGIG (reference sequence). This CDR3 spans 13 amino acids. Trimming cost V 4 bases and J 6 bases; bases outside gene matches: 7. DNA for the CDR3: TGTGCCTGGAAGGCCGGGACAGGAAATGGCTACACCTTC. Translation: CAWKAGTGNGYTF. The variable domain in full, with the rest retrieved from reference TRBV30 and TRBJ1-2, is SQTIHQWPATLVQPVGSPLSLECTVEGTSNPNLYWYRQAAGRGLQLLFYSVGIGQISSEVPQNLSASRPQDRQFILSSKKLLLSDSGFYLCAWKAGTGNGYTFGSGTRLTVV.

This clonotype is labeled as medium-sized. The chain uses TRBV6-5 and TRBJ2-1, with D possibly TRBD2 on 5 matching bases. CDR1 and CDR2 (germline): MNHEY, SVGAGI. This CDR3 spans 16 amino acids. Deletions cut 2 bases from V and 7 bases from J, with 18 bases between. This chain's CDR3 is CASSYGLAGVQNEQFF. CDR3 DNA sequence: TGTGCCAGCAGTTACGGGCTAGCTGGGGTTCAAAATGAGCAGTTCTTC.

V usage is TRBV5-1 and J usage is TRBJ2-1, with TRBD2 identical over 13 bases. In germline, CDR1 is SGHRS, CDR2 YFSETQ. The CDR3 has 16 residues. Trimming at V came to 4 bases and at J to 9 bases, leaving 10 bases not matched to a gene. In DNA form, the CDR3 reads TGCGCCAGCAGCCGCGAGACTAGCGGGGGGAATTCTGAGCAGTTCTTC. Its translation is CASSRETSGGNSEQFF.

This clonotype was observed a few times. The chain is built from TRBV11-2 and TRBJ2-1, with 7 bases aligning to TRBD1. This CDR3 is 13 amino acids long. V gave up 5 bases and J gave up 6 bases; unmatched junction bases: 4. The germline CDR1 and CDR2 sequences are SGHAT and FQNNGV. CDR3 sequence: CASSPRQGNEQFF. The CDR3 DNA is TGTGCCAGCAGCCCAAGACAGGGCAATGAGCAGTTCTTC.

This clonotype was counted only a few times. This chain links TRBV5-1 with TRBJ1-1, with 9 bases lining up with TRBD1. J was trimmed by 11 bases and V by 0 bases; bases with no gene match: 5. Germline CDR1 SGHRS, CDR2 YFSETQ. The CDR3 contains 13 residues. CDR3 residues: CASSLETGGWAFF. The CDR3, as DNA: TGCGCCAGCAGCTTGGAGACAGGGGGGTGGGCTTTCTTT.